This T cell receptor (beta chain) comes out of a study of shared clonotypes between healthy human individuals. The CDR3 spans 15 residues. Between the trimmed V and J ends, which lost 4 bases and 8 bases, there was a span of 21 bases. The germline gives CDR1 SGHRS, CDR2 YFSETQ. Some clones are missing from TCRdb's copy, which holds only in-frame ones; the method was immunoSEQ multiplex PCR. The sample records approximately 2.5 million clones, 80% to 95% being singletons. This TCR was sampled from a man in his late teens or twenties in good health. Some clones in this sample may be carry-over from other donors' samples. The V gene is TRBV5-1, the J gene TRBJ1-2; D gene uncertain. Sequencing input: naive CD4+ T cells from PBMCs. The subset here: CD45RA+ positively selected. This CDR3 is CASSASPDTFWGYTF. CDR3 bases: TGCGCCAGCAGCGCCTCGCCCGACACATTTTGGGGCTACACCTTC. The variable domain in full, with the rest retrieved from reference TRBV5-1 and TRBJ1-2, is KAGVTQTPRYLIKTRGQQVTLSCSPISGHRSVSWYQQTPGQGLQFLFEYFSETQRNKGNFPGRFSGRQFSNSRSEMNVSTLELGDSALYLCASSASPDTFWGYTFGSGTRLTVV.